These 26 T cell receptor beta chains originate from one sample sequenced in a study of circulating and synovial CD4+ cells in juvenile arthritis. Sequencing used immunoSEQ multiplex PCR; TCRdb keeps in-frame clones, though not all of them. The sample includes some 35,000 clones, around 95% of them seen just once. Sequencing used CD4+ T cells from blood. These receptors all stem from a human donor with juvenile idiopathic arthritis.

The chain recombines TRBV4-1 with TRBJ2-1; 11 nucleotides agree with TRBD2. Germline assignment: CDR1 MGHRA and CDR2 YSYEKL. V dropped 3 bases and J dropped 8; count of bases not matched to a gene: 18. This CDR3 has 19 residues. The CDR3 nucleotides are TGCGCCAGCAGCCAGCCTGGGAGAGTAGCGGGGGGGCGTCGGCATGAGCAGTTCTTC. Its protein product is CASSQPGRVAGGRRHEQFF.

The V gene is TRBV25-1, the J gene TRBJ1-5, with unresolved D. V was clipped by 2 bases and J by 9 bases, with 8 bases between them. In germline, CDR1 is MGHDK, CDR2 SYGVNS. CDR3 length: 12 residues. CDR3 region: CASSEPRGPQHF. In DNA, the CDR3 is TGTGCCAGCAGTGAACCCCGAGGGCCCCAGCATTTT.

The chain recombines TRBV19 with TRBJ2-3, with no clear D. Germline CDR1 and CDR2: LNHDA and SQIVND (reference sequence). V was trimmed by 1 base and J by 0 bases, leaving 5 bases between them. The CDR3 contains 14 residues. CDR3 sequence (DNA): TGTGCCAGTAGTATAGGGCCTAGCACAGATACGCAGTATTTT. This gives the protein CASSIGPSTDTQYF.

The chain carries TRBV7-8 and TRBJ1-2, with 7 bases identical to TRBD1. Per the germline V gene, CDR1 is SGHVS and CDR2 is FQNEAQ. V dropped 5 bases and J dropped 8; count of bases not matched to a gene: 5. The length of the CDR3 is 12 residues. CDR3 sequence: CASSLDRDGYTF. CDR3 sequence (DNA): TGTGCCAGCAGCCTCGACAGGGACGGCTACACCTTC.

The V call is TRBV19, the J call TRBJ1-2; perhaps TRBD1 as D (5 bases). Germline loops: CDR1 LNHDA, CDR2 SQIVND (reference sequence). The CDR3 runs to 12 residues. V lost 7 bases to trimming and J lost 1 base, with 7 bases between them. In nucleotides, the CDR3 is TGTGCCAGTAAGACAGATAACTATGGCTACACCTTC. Translation: CASKTDNYGYTF.

The chain couples TRBV9 to TRBJ1-1; the D is unclear. The CDR3 spans 14 residues. The V gene lost 0 bases and the J gene lost 1 base, with 7 bases spanning the gap. Germline CDR1 and CDR2: SGDLS and YYNGEE. CDR3 sequence reads: CASSVVPGNTEAFF. The CDR3 bases are TGTGCCAGCAGCGTAGTTCCAGGGAACACTGAAGCTTTCTTT.

The V gene is TRBV7-2, the J gene TRBJ2-3; weak D call: TRBD2 (6 bases). The CDR3 runs 17 residues. Germline CDR1 SGHTA, CDR2 FQGNSA. Trimming stripped 1 base from V and 4 bases from J, with 18 bases between. The CDR3 nucleotides are TGTGCCAGCAGCTTAGGCTTTTCCGGGGGTAGGGCAGATACGCAGTATTTT. This sequence encodes CASSLGFSGGRADTQYF. The full variable domain, its missing parts supplied by reference TRBV7-2 and TRBJ2-3, is GAGVSQSPSNKVTEKGKDVELRCDPISGHTALYWYRQSLGQGLEFLIYFQGNSAPDKSGLPSDRFSAERTGGSVSTLTIQRTQQEDSAVYLCASSLGFSGGRADTQYFGPGTRLTVL.

This chain links TRBV6-5 with TRBJ1-1, with D possibly matching TRBD1 (5 bases). The CDR3 runs to 14 residues. The germline V gene has CDR1 MNHEY and CDR2 SVGAGI. The V end lost 2 bases, the J end lost 1 base, and 8 bases lay between the germline ends. The CDR3 bases are TGTGCCAGCAGTTACGGGGGGGGGAACACTGAAGCTTTCTTT. Translated: CASSYGGGNTEAFF.

The chain is built from TRBV7-2 and TRBJ2-7; D might be TRBD1 (5 bases). The V end lost 1 base, the J end lost 6 bases, and 13 bases lay between the germline ends. Germline loops: CDR1 SGHTA, CDR2 FQGNSA. The CDR3 totals 14 residues. The CDR3 loop reads CASSLEGRAGEQYF. CDR3 nucleotides: TGTGCCAGCAGCTTAGAGGGCAGGGCTGGCGAGCAGTACTTC.

This chain links TRBV19 with TRBJ2-2, with 7 bases matching TRBD2. Germline lookup yields CDR1 LNHDA and CDR2 SQIVND (reference sequence). This CDR3 spans 14 amino acids. The V segment lost 6 bases and the J segment 3 bases; nucleotides outside the gene matches: 4. The CDR3 region is CASRWTSDTGELFF. CDR3 bases: TGTGCCAGTAGGTGGACTAGTGACACCGGGGAGCTGTTTTTT. Together with reference TRBV19 and TRBJ2-2, the CDR3 gives the full variable domain: DGGITQSPKYLFRKEGQNVTLSCEQNLNHDAMYWYRQDPGQGLRLIYYSQIVNDFQKGDIAEGYSVSREKKESFPLTVTSAQKNPTAFYLCASRWTSDTGELFFGEGSRLTVL.

The V call is TRBV27, the J call TRBJ1-4; D uncertain. The germline V gene has CDR1 MNHEY and CDR2 SMNVEV (reference sequence). Trimming removed 5 bases at V and 8 bases at J, with 18 bases between. This CDR3 has 15 amino acids. CDR3 DNA sequence: TGTGCCAGCAGTATGCGGGGTTCCGGGCACGAAAAACTGTTTTTT. This translates into CASSMRGSGHEKLFF.

V and J are TRBV7-2 and TRBJ2-7; 10 bases line up with TRBD2. CDR3 length equals 15 residues. J was trimmed by 1 base and V by 4 bases; bases with no gene match: 4. Germline CDR1 and CDR2: SGHTA and FQGNSA. This CDR3 is CASSSLAGVSYEQYF. The CDR3 DNA sequence: TGTGCCAGCAGCTCTCTAGCGGGGGTGTCCTACGAGCAGTACTTC.

The chain carries TRBV6-5 and TRBJ2-7, with D possibly matching TRBD1 (6 bases). The CDR3 spans 13 residues. Germline CDR1 reads MNHEY; CDR2 reads SVGAGI. V gave up 5 bases and J gave up 3 bases, with 11 bases separating them. CDR3 in DNA: TGTGCCAGCAGTCAGACGGACAGCTACGAGCAGTACTTC. Amino acids: CASSQTDSYEQYF.

The genes are TRBV7-3 and TRBJ2-3, with 7 bases lining up with TRBD1. The CDR3 totals 14 residues. Germline loops: CDR1 SGHTA, CDR2 FQGTGA. V trimming: 5 bases; J trimming: 4 bases; junction bases outside the gene matches: 6. CDR3 in amino acids: CASSHATGSDTQYF. The DNA of the CDR3 is TGTGCCAGCAGCCACGCGACAGGGTCAGATACGCAGTATTTT. The full variable domain, with the rest looked up from reference TRBV7-3 and TRBJ2-3, is GAGVSQTPSNKVTEKGKYVELRCDPISGHTALYWYRQSLGQGPEFLIYFQGTGAADDSGLPNDRFFAVRPEGSVSTLKIQRTERGDSAVYLCASSHATGSDTQYFGPGTRLTVL.

This chain joins TRBV6-4 and TRBJ1-6, with no clear D. V was clipped by 2 bases and J by 5 bases, with 4 bases between them. The length of the CDR3 is 13 residues. The germline V gene encodes CDR1 MRHNA and CDR2 SNTAGT. This CDR3 reads CASSDRNNSPLHF. CDR3 DNA sequence: TGTGCCAGCAGTGACCGTAATAATTCACCCCTCCACTTT.

This chain joins TRBV27 and TRBJ1-4; a weak D match, TRBD1 (5 bases). The CDR3 is 14 residues long. Germline lookup yields CDR1 MNHEY and CDR2 SMNVEV (reference sequence). Trimming took off 4 bases at V and 6 bases at J, with 12 bases between the two ends. The CDR3 here is CASSSQGRYEKLFF. In DNA, the CDR3 is TGTGCCAGCAGTTCGCAGGGAAGGTATGAAAAACTGTTTTTT.

The chain combines TRBV11-2 with TRBJ1-3; 8 bases align to TRBD1. V trimming: 3 bases; J trimming: 1 base; junction bases outside the gene matches: 2. The CDR3 spans 15 residues. Germline V gene lookup returns CDR1 SGHAT and CDR2 FQNNGV. DNA for the CDR3: TGTGCCAGCAGCTTGGACAGGGTGTCTGGAAACACCATATATTTT. Its protein is CASSLDRVSGNTIYF.

This clone has just one count. The V call is TRBV23-1, the J call TRBJ2-7; 10 bases map to TRBD2. TRBV23-1 is reported as an ORF; its role is uncertain. V lost 0 bases and J lost 6; bases outside the gene matches: 8. The CDR3 consists of 16 residues. The CDR3 reads CASSQSGTSVSREQYF. CDR3 DNA: TGCGCCAGCAGTCAATCGGGGACTAGCGTCTCTCGCGAGCAGTACTTC.

In its sample, this clone was seen once. V and J are TRBV18 and TRBJ1-2, with D perhaps matching TRBD1 (5 bases). V shed 2 bases and J shed 3 bases, with 13 bases lying between them. Germline CDR1 and CDR2: KGHSH and LQKENI. This CDR3 is 15 amino acids long. CDR3 sequence: CASSPGPGEDYGYTF. As DNA, the CDR3 is TGTGCCAGCTCACCAGGGCCGGGGGAGGACTATGGCTACACCTTC.

The rearrangement uses TRBV5-1 and TRBJ2-1, with 8 bases lining up with TRBD1. CDR3 size: 22 residues. V dropped 6 bases and J dropped 7; count of bases not matched to a gene: 33. Germline V gene lookup returns CDR1 SGHRS and CDR2 YFSETQ. Here the CDR3 DNA reads TGCGCCAGCACACTATTGCAGGGGGCAGGAAGGCCCTCCACGACCCATAAGAATGAGCAGTTCTTC. Residues: CASTLLQGAGRPSTTHKNEQFF.

This chain connects TRBV9 to TRBJ2-7, with a tentative D call TRBD1 (5 bases). This CDR3 contains 14 residues. Trimming pared 0 bases from V and 6 bases from J, leaving 13 bases between. Germline CDR1 SGDLS, CDR2 YYNGEE. The CDR3 DNA is TGTGCCAGCAGCGTAGCTCCTACCCAGGGCGAGCAGTACTTC. The encoded protein is CASSVAPTQGEQYF. Using reference TRBV9 and TRBJ2-7 for the parts outside the CDR3, the full variable domain is DSGVTQTPKHLITATGQRVTLRCSPRSGDLSVYWYQQSLDQGLQFLIQYYNGEERAKGNILERFSAQQFPDLHSELNLSSLELGDSALYFCASSVAPTQGEQYFGPGTRLTVT.

The chain recombines TRBV9 with TRBJ2-7; 7 bases match TRBD1. V shed 1 base, J shed 0 bases, and the junction held 4 bases outside the gene matches. The germline V gene encodes CDR1 SGDLS and CDR2 YYNGEE. This CDR3 is built from 15 residues. The CDR3 spells CASSVQGVSSYEQYF. The DNA for the CDR3 is TGTGCCAGCAGCGTACAGGGGGTGAGCTCCTACGAGCAGTACTTC.

The chain uses TRBV7-6 and TRBJ2-7, with a possible D match to TRBD2 (6 bases). V lost 4 bases to trimming and J lost 3 bases, with 10 bases between them. Germline CDR1 SGHVS, CDR2 FNYEAQ. This CDR3 is built from 13 residues. The CDR3 is CASSYGGVYEQYF. CDR3 coding DNA: TGTGCCAGCAGCTATGGAGGGGTCTACGAGCAGTACTTC.

The V and J genes are TRBV4-1 and TRBJ2-1, with 12 bases lining up with TRBD2. The junction had 4 bases not matched to a gene; V was cut back by 1 base and J by 6 bases. The CDR3 has 16 amino acids. Germline V lookup: CDR1 MGHRA, CDR2 YSYEKL. The CDR3: CASSQVPSGGANEQFF. CDR3 in DNA: TGCGCCAGCAGCCAAGTCCCTAGCGGGGGGGCCAATGAGCAGTTCTTC.

CDR3 bases: TGTGCCAGCAGCGTAGCGGGGGAGAACACCATATATTTT. Residues: CASSVAGENTIYF. The rearrangement joins TRBV9 to TRBJ1-3, with a weak D call TRBD1 (5 bases). From germline, CDR1 is SGDLS and CDR2 YYNGEE. The CDR3 loop spans 13 amino acids. The ends were cut back, 0 bases at V and 7 bases at J, with 8 bases in the middle.

This chain joins TRBV11-2 and TRBJ1-5; D remains ambiguous. The CDR3 has 15 residues. Per the germline V gene, CDR1 is SGHAT and CDR2 is FQNNGV. Trimming cost V 5 bases and J 2 bases, with 13 bases left between them. For the CDR3, the DNA is TGTGCCAGCAGCCCTAACCGGGGAGGCAATCAGCCCCAGCATTTT. It translates to CASSPNRGGNQPQHF.